This TCR beta chain was sequenced for a study of cytomegalovirus exposure and HLA in healthy donors. CDR1 is SQVTM, CDR2 ANQGSEA, per germline. The CDR3 length is 11 residues. Trimming removed 6 bases at V and 7 bases at J, with 12 bases between. General study findings and limits: In a later analysis, HLA-C alleles had the fewest associated TCRs, DRB1 alleles the most. The study listed some 160 cytomegalovirus-associated TCR beta chains.

A multiplex PCR was run with 60 Vbeta primers and 13 Jbeta primers. TCRdb's table, derived via immunoSEQ multiplex PCR, lists solely in-frame clones and lacks some. The sample has 200,000 or so clones; roughly 80% are singletons. A note on this clone: Its cognate antigen is unknown.

The origin of this receptor is a man aged 35-49 years in good health and CMV-seronegative. Sequencing input: PBMCs. The V gene is TRBV29-1, the J gene TRBJ1-1; D is perhaps TRBD1 (5 bases). Written as DNA, the CDR3 is TGCAGCGTACATACCGGGGGTGAAGCTTTCTTT. It is translated as CSVHTGGEAFF.